This TCR beta chain was recovered during a study of T cells after yellow fever vaccination. Study conclusions and caveats: Post-booster reappearance was seen for most primary-vaccination clones (nearly 97% CD4, 75% to 90% CD8). Any FACS-sorted repertoire could hold abundant clonotypes that contaminate it from the bulk population.

This clonotype has more than one count but fewer than ten. The antigen remains undetermined. One entry per CDR3 protein results from TCRdb running MiXCR on the 5' RACE reads. The sample consists of some 99,000 distinct CDR3 sequences, about 5.8% of them appearing once. CDR3 length: 15 amino acids. Trimming at V came to 8 bases and at J to 3 bases, leaving 9 bases not matched to a gene. CDR1 is SGHVS, CDR2 FNYEAQ, per germline. The sequence was collected from a man between 18 and 35 years old who received the YFV17D yellow fever vaccine. The chain has TRBV7-6 and TRBJ2-3, with 9 bases aligning to TRBD1. The source was CD8+ T cells sorted from PBMCs, collected 10 days after the yellow fever booster vaccination. This CDR3 is CASGTGISSTDTQYF. In DNA, the CDR3 is TGTGCCAGCGGGACAGGGATCTCCTCGACAGATACGCAGTATTTT.